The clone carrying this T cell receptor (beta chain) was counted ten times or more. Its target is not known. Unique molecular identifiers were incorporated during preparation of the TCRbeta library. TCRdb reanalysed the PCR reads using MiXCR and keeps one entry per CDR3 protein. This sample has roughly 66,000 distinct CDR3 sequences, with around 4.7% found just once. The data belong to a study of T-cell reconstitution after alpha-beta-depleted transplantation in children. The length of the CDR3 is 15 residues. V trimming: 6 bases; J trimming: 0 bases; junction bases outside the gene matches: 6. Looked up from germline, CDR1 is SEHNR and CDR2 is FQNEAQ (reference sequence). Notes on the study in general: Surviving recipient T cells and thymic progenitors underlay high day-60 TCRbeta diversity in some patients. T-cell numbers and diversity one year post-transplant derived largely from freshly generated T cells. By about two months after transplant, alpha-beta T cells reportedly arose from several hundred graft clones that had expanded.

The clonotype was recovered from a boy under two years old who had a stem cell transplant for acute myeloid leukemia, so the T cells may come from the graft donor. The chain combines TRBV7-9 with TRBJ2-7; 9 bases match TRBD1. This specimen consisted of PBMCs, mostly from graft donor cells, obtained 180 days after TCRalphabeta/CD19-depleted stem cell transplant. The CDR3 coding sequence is TGTGCCAGCAGGGGGGACAGGGCCACCTCCTACGAGCAGTACTTC. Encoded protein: CASRGDRATSYEQYF.